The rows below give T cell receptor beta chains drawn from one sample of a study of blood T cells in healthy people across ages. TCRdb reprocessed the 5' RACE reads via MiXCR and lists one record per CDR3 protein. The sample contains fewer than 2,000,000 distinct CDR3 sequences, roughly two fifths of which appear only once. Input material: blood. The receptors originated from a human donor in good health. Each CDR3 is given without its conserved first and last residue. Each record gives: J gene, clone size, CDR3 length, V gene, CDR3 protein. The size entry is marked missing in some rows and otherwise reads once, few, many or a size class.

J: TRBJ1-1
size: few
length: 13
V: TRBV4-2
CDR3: ASSQDFLGATEAF

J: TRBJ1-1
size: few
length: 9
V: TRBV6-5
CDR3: ASSGLLGAF

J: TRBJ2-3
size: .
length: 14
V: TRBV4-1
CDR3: ASSLFGPGSTDTQY

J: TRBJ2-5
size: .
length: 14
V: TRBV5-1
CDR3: ASSLGPRGSLDEQY

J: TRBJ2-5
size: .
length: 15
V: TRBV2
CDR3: ASSLFISRGMGETQY

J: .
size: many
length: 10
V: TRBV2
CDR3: ASSETRETQY

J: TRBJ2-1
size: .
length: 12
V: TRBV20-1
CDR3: SASGDPRWNEQF

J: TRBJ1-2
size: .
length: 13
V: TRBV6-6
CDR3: ASSPGWDRLYGYT

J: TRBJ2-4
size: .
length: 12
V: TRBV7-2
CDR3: ASSPSLSVNIQY

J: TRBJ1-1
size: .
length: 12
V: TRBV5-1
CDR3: ASSGLIGRGEAF

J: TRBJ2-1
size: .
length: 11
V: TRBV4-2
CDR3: ASSQDVATEQF

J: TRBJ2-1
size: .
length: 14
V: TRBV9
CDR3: ASSVVGQGSYNEQF

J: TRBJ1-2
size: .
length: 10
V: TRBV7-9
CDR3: ASSLAPNGYT

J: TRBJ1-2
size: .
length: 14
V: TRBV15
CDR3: ATSKRTMDRIYGYT

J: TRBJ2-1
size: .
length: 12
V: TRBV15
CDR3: ATRSGRTYNEQF

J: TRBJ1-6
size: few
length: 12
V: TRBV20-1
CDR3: SIEPGQGDSPLH

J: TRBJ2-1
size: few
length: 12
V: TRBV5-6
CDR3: ASSFEGFYNEQF

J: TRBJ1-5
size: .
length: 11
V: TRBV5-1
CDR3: ASSFSEGQPQH

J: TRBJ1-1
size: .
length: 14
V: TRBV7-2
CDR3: ASSPRTGLGNTEAF

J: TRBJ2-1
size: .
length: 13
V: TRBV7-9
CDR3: ASSALWGTYNEQF

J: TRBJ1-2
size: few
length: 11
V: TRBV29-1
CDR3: SVGIGVNYGYT

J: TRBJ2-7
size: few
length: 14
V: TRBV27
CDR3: ASSPLVLTLSYEQY

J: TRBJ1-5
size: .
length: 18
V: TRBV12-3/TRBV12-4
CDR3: ASSLRLLGGDRHSNQPQH

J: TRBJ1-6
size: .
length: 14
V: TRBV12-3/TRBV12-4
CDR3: ASSLGDRDLDSPLH

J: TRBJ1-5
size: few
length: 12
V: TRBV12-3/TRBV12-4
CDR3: ASSLDRAGQPQH

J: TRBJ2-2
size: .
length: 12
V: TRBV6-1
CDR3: ASSVRGGSGELF

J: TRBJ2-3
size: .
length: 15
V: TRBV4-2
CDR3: ASSKAVGSGGTDTQY

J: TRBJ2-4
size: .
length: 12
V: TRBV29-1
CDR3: SVDPTSSYNEQY

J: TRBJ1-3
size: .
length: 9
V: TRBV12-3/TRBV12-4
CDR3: TVSSGNTIY

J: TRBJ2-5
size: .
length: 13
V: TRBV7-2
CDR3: ASSLGLAGVGEQY